This T cell receptor (beta chain) was obtained from a study of blood T cell repertoires in COVID-19. The CDR3 extends over 13 amino acids. V lost 2 bases, J lost 7 bases, and 12 bases lay in between. Germline-derived CDR1 and CDR2 are SGHRS and YFSETQ. Participant age was roughly 18 to 89 years, and participants resided in roughly 25 US areas. All recovered Cohort 3 donors got two negative PCRs, got clearance, or saw symptom resolution. The authors' processing: Amplification of reference gene primers provided the estimated nucleated cell counts. Profiling relied on immunoSEQ multiplex PCR, and the TCRdb table lists in-frame clones only, not all of them. The V and J calls and clone size are taken from that table; D and trimming were inferred from the DNA. The sample records about 370,000 clones, 85% to 90% being singletons.

The chain joins TRBV5-1 to TRBJ1-2; no reliable D call. Sequencing was done on a sample of PBMCs or T cells enriched from blood (not recorded which). The clonotype originates from a man younger than 35 who had recovered from COVID-19. CDR3 DNA: TGCGCCAGCAGCTTCGGGTCGCTGGGTGGCTACACCTTC. This codes for CASSFGSLGGYTF. Together with reference TRBV5-1 and TRBJ1-2, the CDR3 gives the full variable domain: KAGVTQTPRYLIKTRGQQVTLSCSPISGHRSVSWYQQTPGQGLQFLFEYFSETQRNKGNFPGRFSGRQFSNSRSEMNVSTLELGDSALYLCASSFGSLGGYTFGSGTRLTVV.